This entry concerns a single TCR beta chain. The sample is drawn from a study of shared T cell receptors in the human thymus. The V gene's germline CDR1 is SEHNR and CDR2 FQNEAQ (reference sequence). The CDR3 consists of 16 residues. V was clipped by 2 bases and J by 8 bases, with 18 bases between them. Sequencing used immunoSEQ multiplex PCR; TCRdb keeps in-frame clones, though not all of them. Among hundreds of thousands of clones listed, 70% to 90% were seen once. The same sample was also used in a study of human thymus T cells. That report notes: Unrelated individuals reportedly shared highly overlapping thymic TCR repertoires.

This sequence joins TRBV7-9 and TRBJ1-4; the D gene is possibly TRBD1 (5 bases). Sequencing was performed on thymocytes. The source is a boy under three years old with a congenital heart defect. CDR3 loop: CASSLSPSGVGEKLFF. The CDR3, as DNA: TGTGCCAGCAGCTTATCCCCCTCGGGGGTGGGGGAAAAACTGTTTTTT.